This T cell receptor beta chain is drawn from a study of blood T cell repertoires in COVID-19 (dated by TCRdb to 2020 to 2021). Study-level background: The collaborator samples originated in the United States, Italy and Spain and spanned the acute and convalescent phases of COVID-19. The prospective study material was composed of cDNA or gDNA derived from T cells, B-cell-depleted T cells, or PBMCs. Deeply sampled blood TCRbeta repertoires from subjects exposed to, actively infected with, or recovered from COVID-19 were included in the dataset. The repertoires were made available in a free public database intended to serve as a resource for research on the immune response to SARS-CoV-2. Samples came from the ongoing ImmuneRACE study (first 160 participants) plus 1,254 subjects from 6 global collaborators. Nearly every sample came with metadata listing a de-identified subject ID, COVID-19 status, age in years and sex. Where HLA class I and class II types were available, the types were taken from metadata supplied by the sample provider, not from assay-based typing.

Trimming removed 4 bases from V and 2 bases from J; the gene matches leave 4 bases unexplained. There are 15 amino acids in the CDR3, from cysteine to phenylalanine inclusive. Here the CDR3 DNA is all that survives: 45 bases in frame from base 1. Per the germline V gene (reference sequence), LNHDA is the CDR1 and SQIVND is the CDR2. This clone has just a few counts. Its antigen is still unknown. Nothing much larger sits one base from this clone, and base qualities are not available. Participants in the prospective study were enrolled through a virtual design, were aged about 18 to 100 years, and lived in 24 United States geographic areas. To assign participants to cohorts, the prospective study relied on clinical history that participants themselves reported in a screening survey and a study questionnaire. In the prospective study, whole blood, serum and a nasopharyngeal or oropharyngeal swab were collected from each participant by mobile phlebotomists. Additional blood draws and questionnaires over an approximately two-month period could optionally be provided by prospective study participants. Prospective study blood samples were shipped either frozen or at room temperature before DNA extraction.

Overall results and qualifications from the work: How much clinical and demographic metadata was included differed by source and by participant, and the metadata was provided uncurated.

TCRbeta CDR3 regions were amplified from genomic DNA using the immunoSEQ Assay, a bias-controlled multiplex PCR. In the authors' own workflow: The number of nucleated cells in each sample was estimated by amplification of reference gene primers within the assay. To quantify the absolute abundance of each unique TCRbeta CDR3 rearrangement, sequence reads were collapsed and filtered. Productive Simpson clonality was computed per sample as the square root of Simpson's diversity index over productive rearrangements. TCRdb mirrors the immuneACCESS table, restricted to in-frame sequences. Some clones are absent from its copies; in checked studies, under half trace to an unresolved V gene, and the reason for the others is unknown. V, J and clone size are those of that table, while D and trimming were read from the DNA. The sample table lists under 500,000 clones, 70% to 90% of them with a count of one. Of the sample, almost 2% falls within the top ten clones.

The source material was PBMCs or T cells enriched from blood (not recorded which). The chain links TRBV19 with TRBJ2-2, with 7 central nucleotides matching TRBD2. The source is a woman aged 18-29 years with acute COVID-19. The nucleotide sequence reads TGTGCCAGTAGTACGAGCGGGGATAACACCGGGGAGCTGTTTTTT. This is translated as CASSTSGDNTGELFF.